The entry that follows covers one TCR beta chain sequence. Its antigen is still unknown. The CDR3 totals 14 residues. V lost 5 bases to trimming and J lost 11 bases; unmatched junction nucleotides: 6. Germline V gene lookup returns CDR1 SEHNR and CDR2 FQNEAQ (reference sequence). This sample is drawn from a study of graft-versus-host responses after intestinal transplantation. Study context: Anti-thymocyte globulin induction, then tacrolimus and steroids for around three years, went to all recipients.

Whole-study findings and limits: GvH clones were found in recipient marrow; some appeared first in ileum or blood.

Libraries were prepared by immunoSEQ multiplex PCR; TCRdb keeps only in-frame clonotypes and omits some of them. The table has just under 85,000 clones, around 93% seen once. The source material was unstimulated CD8+ T cells sorted from spleen or lymph node cells, sampled before transplant. The sequence was obtained from a human donor who was the organ donor for an intestinal transplant. The rearrangement joins TRBV7-9 to TRBJ2-5, with 15 bases identical to TRBD2. CDR3 nucleotide sequence: TGTGCCAGCAGCACGGGACTAGCGGGGGGTGAACAGTACTTC. It encodes CASSTGLAGGEQYF.